The clone carrying this TCR beta chain was detected only once. Authors' processing steps: For nucleated cells, counts were estimated from reference gene primer amplification. Produced via immunoSEQ multiplex PCR; TCRdb's table is partial and in-frame only. V, J and clone size were drawn from that table, and D and trimming were deduced from the DNA. The sample lists more than 400,000 clones; approximately 83% were seen once. V shed 5 bases and J shed 0 bases, with 23 bases lying between them. Germline V CDR1 and CDR2: SGHTA, FQGTGA. The CDR3 length is 19 residues. This sample stems from a study of blood T cell repertoires in COVID-19. Looking at the study overall: Sites across the United States, Italy and Spain contributed samples from acute and convalescent COVID-19. T cells, B-cell-depleted T cells, or PBMCs supplied cDNA or gDNA.

Material: peripheral blood. This clonotype originated in a human donor in a cohort sampled during active COVID-19. V gene TRBV7-3 combines with J gene TRBJ2-1; D perhaps matches TRBD1 (6 bases). The CDR3, as DNA: TGTGCCAGCAGCCCCGACCCTACAGGGTTACCTCGCTCCTACAATGAGCAGTTCTTC. It codes for CASSPDPTGLPRSYNEQFF.